Listed below are T cell receptor beta chains from one sample, sequenced in a study of identical twins. Each CDR3 protein gets one entry after TCRdb re-called the 5' RACE reads with MiXCR. The table shows about 890,000 distinct CDR3 sequences, with 9% to 15% occurring only once. These same records also appear under a second study, on yellow fever vaccine responses in identical twins.

The specimen was PBMCs. All receptors come from a woman aged 18-29 years in good health. Each CDR3 is given with its conserved first and last residue. Rows give clone size only sometimes, using once, few, many, or a class for an expanded clone.

abundance	j_gene	len	v_gene	CDR3aa
-	TRBJ1-5	15	TRBV5-8	CASSLGPGIDQPQHF
-	TRBJ2-1	15	TRBV18	CASSPREGRAGEQFF
-	TRBJ2-1	21	TRBV10-2	CASSEYAGADAIPGSYNEQFF
-	TRBJ2-1	14	TRBV2	CANTQTSSYNEQFF
-	TRBJ2-7	12	TRBV18	CASSPPTREQYF
few	TRBJ1-2	13	TRBV28	CASSFGQYYGYTF
few	TRBJ2-6	16	TRBV11-3	CASSFGGISGANVLTF
-	TRBJ2-5	15	TRBV6-1	CASRGDGTGQETQYF
few	TRBJ1-1	16	TRBV5-6	CASNRDRGRGGAEAFF
many	TRBJ1-1	12	TRBV12-3/TRBV12-4	CASSPNLWGAFF
-	TRBJ2-3	15	TRBV10-1	CASSESAGGSDTQYF
few	TRBJ2-1	13	TRBV7-2	CASSFAGINEQFF
-	TRBJ2-3	14	TRBV12-3/TRBV12-4	CASSLRLFTDTQYF
-	TRBJ2-7	19	TRBV5-1	CASSTAAFSYAGQTYEQYF
many	TRBJ2-3	14	TRBV20-1	CSERDRRVGDTQYF
few	TRBJ2-5	14	TRBV5-1	CALQLAGGFETQYF
-	TRBJ1-2	15	TRBV6-1	CASSAGPHDIYGYTF
many	TRBJ1-1	11	TRBV11-1	CASSSPVEAFF
-	TRBJ2-5	15	TRBV4-1	CASSQGVASQETQYF
few	TRBJ2-1	15	TRBV7-8	CASSFGLVAYNEQFF
many	TRBJ1-2	12	TRBV29-1	CSVETGGNGYTF
-	TRBJ2-7	15	TRBV6-5	CASSYSVGGVYEQYF
few	TRBJ1-1	13	TRBV20-1	CSASLQPNTEAFF
-	TRBJ2-7	15	TRBV10-3	CAISDLSGALYEQYF
-	TRBJ2-3	16	TRBV9	CASSPERALKADTQYF
-	TRBJ1-2	14	TRBV5-1	CASSASTVNYGYTF
few	TRBJ2-1	13	TRBV6-5	CASSYTVAVEQFF
many	TRBJ2-5	16	TRBV5-1	CASSQLLAINQETQYF
few	TRBJ2-3	16	TRBV15	CATRKGTSGSTDTQYF
-	TRBJ2-1	15	TRBV29-1	CSVAGSFLTGTSGDF
-	TRBJ2-2	15	TRBV6-1	CASSAGTTRTGELFF
-	TRBJ1-4	14	TRBV5-1	CASSHDRVNEKLFF
-	TRBJ1-5	16	TRBV28	CASSPWTGISNQPQHF
few	TRBJ2-2	15	TRBV20-1	CSAQGQGAWTGELFF
many	TRBJ1-1	13	TRBV12-3/TRBV12-4	CASRARGNTEAFF
-	TRBJ2-3	14	TRBV12-3/TRBV12-4	CASNAGFGADTQYF
-	TRBJ2-1	13	TRBV7-8	CASSITRGNEQFF
-	TRBJ2-3	16	TRBV4-2	CASSQTVAGSTDTQYF
-	TRBJ1-2	14	TRBV20-1	CSARDILRSMTYTF
-	TRBJ1-1	13	TRBV6-6	CASRRQVDTEAFF
few	TRBJ1-2	15	TRBV12-3/TRBV12-4	CASSLSDSLNYGYTF
few	TRBJ1-1	13	TRBV28	CASRPQGWSEAFF
-	TRBJ2-7	16	TRBV4-1	CASSQELAGPSYEQYF
-	TRBJ2-7	13	TRBV20-1	CSARGGALYEQYF
-	TRBJ2-1	16	TRBV25-1	CASSALGGPTGNEQFF
-	TRBJ2-3	16	TRBV9	CASSVFSGEGSDTQYF
few	TRBJ1-2	15	TRBV5-5	CASSQDRGVNYGYTF
-	TRBJ2-5	16	TRBV2	CASSGGAGGQQETQYF
many	TRBJ2-1	15	TRBV27	CASSLREGSYNEQFF
few	TRBJ2-1	13	TRBV24-1	CATSDLTSGEQFF
few	TRBJ1-1	13	TRBV4-1	CASSQEWAPRVFF
few	TRBJ1-1	14	TRBV7-8	CASSLAGRATEAFF
few	TRBJ1-1	15	TRBV29-1	CSVGSSGAVNTEAFF
many	TRBJ1-1	12	TRBV12-3/TRBV12-4	CASSFIKAEAFF
-	TRBJ2-1	15	TRBV3-1	CASSQVGTRLNEQFF
-	TRBJ2-1	15	TRBV24-1	CATSDFRTSINEQFF
many	TRBJ1-1	15	TRBV5-1	CASSTTGTENTEAFF